The present TCR beta chain was sequenced within a study of blood T cell repertoires in COVID-19. About the research overall: Researchers got acute and convalescent COVID-19 samples from the United States, Italy and Spain. PBMCs, B-cell-depleted T cells, or T cells were the source of the cDNA or gDNA that made up the material.

Seattle cases were enrolled at active infection and followed longitudinally. Original analysis: Quantification of nucleated cells was approximated via reference gene primer amplification. The repertoire was sequenced with immunoSEQ multiplex PCR; TCRdb's copy has only in-frame clones and lacks some. V, J and clone size are those of that table, while D and trimming were read from the DNA. The sample carries under 300,000 clones, approximately 84% recorded once. V was pared by 0 bases and J by 6 bases, with 14 bases between. The length of the CDR3 is 15 residues. The germline V gene encodes CDR1 MNHEY and CDR2 SVGAGI.

This receptor was taken from a human donor with COVID-19, enrolled during active disease. The donor label of this sample is uncertain. The sample consisted of peripheral blood. The chain has TRBV6-5 and TRBJ1-1; no clear D gene. CDR3 loop: CASSYSGGVRSEAFF. The CDR3 nucleotides read TGTGCCAGCAGTTACTCAGGCGGGGTCCGTTCTGAAGCTTTCTTT.